The 13 T cell receptor beta chains listed next were all sequenced from one sample in a study of blood T cell repertoires in COVID-19. Measured with immunoSEQ multiplex PCR; TCRdb has only the in-frame clones, and not every one. The data show some 380,000 clones, over 75% seen once. Material: PBMCs or T cells enriched from blood (not recorded which). These receptors were collected from a man aged 30-40 years who had recovered from COVID-19.

The rearrangement joins TRBV4-1 to TRBJ1-4; 8 nucleotides align to TRBD1. V shed 3 bases, J shed 0 bases, and the junction held 9 bases outside the gene matches. CDR1 and CDR2 (germline): MGHRA, YSYEKL. This CDR3 comprises 18 residues. CDR3 DNA: TGCGCCAGCAGCCACTTGACAGGGGTCGATGCAACTAATGAAAAACTGTTTTTT. Amino acids: CASSHLTGVDATNEKLFF.

This chain joins TRBV6-5 and TRBJ1-5, with no clear D. The CDR3 sequence is 15 residues long. Germline V gene data show CDR1 as MNHEY and CDR2 as SVGAGI. V shed 0 bases and J shed 4 bases, with 10 bases lying between them. The CDR3, as DNA: TGTGCCAGCAGTTACTCGATTGGGAGTAATCAGCCCCAGCATTTT. Translating gives CASSYSIGSNQPQHF.

The chain links TRBV14 to TRBJ2-2, with 9 bases identical to TRBD1. The ends lost 5 bases at V and 4 bases at J; junction bases unmatched: 8. The germline gives CDR1 SGHDN, CDR2 FVKESK. This CDR3 contains 16 residues. This CDR3 reads CASSSPGQGATGELFF. CDR3 nucleotides: TGTGCCAGCAGCTCACCGGGACAGGGAGCCACCGGGGAGCTGTTTTTT.

The rearrangement links TRBV7-8 to TRBJ2-7, with 9 positions matching TRBD1. Per the germline V gene, CDR1 is SGHVS and CDR2 is FQNEAQ. The V segment lost 4 bases and the J segment 1 base; nucleotides outside the gene matches: 2. The CDR3 consists of 14 residues. In nucleotides, the CDR3 is TGTGCCAGCAGCTCGGGACAGGGATCCTACGAGCAGTACTTC. It is translated as CASSSGQGSYEQYF.

The chain recombines TRBV29-1 with TRBJ2-2, with 8 bases identical to TRBD1. CDR1 is SQVTM, CDR2 ANQGSEA, per germline. V gave up 5 bases and J gave up 6 bases; unmatched junction bases: 5. CDR3 length equals 13 residues. CDR3 region: CSVRTGTSGELFF. The DNA of the CDR3 is TGCAGCGTTCGGACAGGGACCTCCGGGGAGCTGTTTTTT.

The chain combines TRBV25-1 with TRBJ1-2, with D possibly being TRBD1 (6 bases). V was clipped by 0 bases and J by 5 bases, with 10 bases between them. The CDR3 contains 14 residues. CDR1 is MGHDK, CDR2 SYGVNS, per germline. The CDR3 loop reads CASSEYDRRYGYTF. CDR3 nucleotide sequence: TGTGCCAGCAGTGAATATGACAGGAGGTATGGCTACACCTTC.

The chain links TRBV27 to TRBJ2-1, with D possibly matching TRBD1 (5 bases). CDR1 is MNHEY, CDR2 SMNVEV, per germline (reference sequence). The CDR3 has 17 amino acids. V was cut by 2 bases and J by 0 bases, with 14 bases left in between. In DNA, the CDR3 is TGTGCCAGCAGTTTAAGAGTAGGACAACTCTCCTACAATGAGCAGTTCTTC. As protein: CASSLRVGQLSYNEQFF.

This clone was seen once. The rearrangement links TRBV6-7 to TRBJ2-5; 9 bases match TRBD2. TRBV6-7 is treated as an ORF (open reading frame) with a function not yet certain. V lost 2 bases and J lost 2; bases outside the gene matches: 9. There are 17 residues in the CDR3. CDR3 nucleotides: TGTGCCAGCAGTTACGGTTGGGTAGCGGGGGAACAAGAGACCCAGTACTTC. This encodes CASSYGWVAGEQETQYF.

The rearrangement uses TRBV7-9 and TRBJ2-3, with 9 bases identical to TRBD2. The CDR3 has 15 amino acids. Trimming removed 2 bases from V and 6 bases from J; junction bases left unmatched: 6. Germline CDR1 and CDR2: SEHNR and FQNEAQ (reference sequence). The DNA of the CDR3 is TGTGCCAGCAGCTTAATGACTAGCGGCGCCGATACGCAGTATTTT. Protein sequence: CASSLMTSGADTQYF.

The chain combines TRBV5-4 with TRBJ1-6, with D possibly TRBD1 on 6 matching bases. The germline V gene has CDR1 SGHNT and CDR2 YYREEE (reference sequence). The length of the CDR3 is 14 residues. The ends were cut back, 3 bases at V and 7 bases at J, with 11 bases in the middle. The CDR3 DNA sequence: TGTGCCAGCAGCTCAGGGGTGTACAATTCACCCCTCCACTTT. This gives the protein CASSSGVYNSPLHF.

The rearrangement joins TRBV4-1 to TRBJ1-5; 7 bases agree with TRBD1. Trimming cost V 3 bases and J 4 bases; bases outside gene matches: 6. CDR3 length: 15 amino acids. CDR1 MGHRA and CDR2 YSYEKL come from the germline V gene. As DNA, the CDR3 is TGCGCCAGCAGCCACGAGGGACAGAAGAATCAGCCCCAGCATTTT. As protein: CASSHEGQKNQPQHF.

The chain employs TRBV7-2 and TRBJ1-1; D is ambiguous. CDR3 length: 14 residues. Trimming left V 4 bases short and J 4 bases short, with 13 bases between. From germline, CDR1 is SGHTA and CDR2 FQGNSA. CDR3 region: CASSSFYGSTEAFF. The CDR3 DNA sequence: TGTGCCAGCAGCTCCTTTTACGGGAGCACTGAAGCTTTCTTT.

The rearrangement links TRBV6-5 to TRBJ1-3; D is undetermined. The CDR3 totals 15 residues. The germline V and J ends were trimmed by 6 bases and 4 bases, with 16 bases remaining between them. Germline CDR1 and CDR2: MNHEY and SVGAGI. CDR3 protein: CASRQGGLMGNTIYF. In DNA, the CDR3 is TGTGCCAGCAGGCAAGGCGGATTAATGGGAAACACCATATATTTT.